Sequencing of this T cell receptor (beta chain) was carried out in a study of regulatory T cells in long-lasting Graves disease. With iRepertoire HTBI primers and Arm-PCR of CDR3 regions, TCR beta libraries were built. Authors' analysis steps: Samples revealed under 65 TRBV and 14 TRBJ segments. Each CDR3 protein gets one entry after TCRdb re-called the multiplex PCR reads with MiXCR. The V and J calls and clone size come from TCRdb's table, not from the authors' own analysis. The repertoire consists of roughly 260,000 distinct CDR3 sequences, with 15% to 20% occurring once and the leading ten covering 14%. This clonotype was observed many times. The CDR3 spans 13 residues. Germline CDR1 KGHSH, CDR2 LQKENI. Between the trimmed V and J ends, which lost 6 bases and 6 bases, there was a span of 15 bases. Time point reported: newly diagnosed GD, antithyroid drugs for less than 3 months. Isolated PBMC RNA provided the starting material for the TCR library. With EDTA tubes as the receptacles, nine milliliters of peripheral blood were drawn.

Another study also made use of these data, one on T cells in Graves' hyperthyroidism and ophthalmopathy. Turning to that study: In the first-round RT-PCR of the TCR CDR3, the HTBI primer set was used. Blood also carried most thyroid clonotypes expanded above 0.001.

This TCR was sampled from a woman under 40 with Graves disease. Sequenced here: peripheral blood mononuclear cells (PBMCs), sampled at new diagnosis, from a patient treated with antithyroid drugs. The chain has TRBV18 and TRBJ2-7; D remains ambiguous. CDR3 region: CASSTRAPGEQYF. The CDR3 DNA follows: TGTGCCAGCTCTACGAGAGCACCCGGCGAGCAGTACTTC.